The sequence of this TCR beta chain was determined in a study of regulatory T cells in long-lasting Graves disease. Overall study context: Graves' patients who were just diagnosed had used antithyroid drugs for under 3 months.

CDR1 is SSHAT, CDR2 FNYEAQ, per germline (reference sequence). The CDR3 spans 14 residues. This clonotype has ten or more counts. A junction boundary mismatches the germline segment, possibly from a read error. Time point described: newly diagnosed GD, antithyroid drugs for less than 3 months. RNA extracted from PBMCs served as the sequencing template. Library construction for TCR beta used iRepertoire HTBI primers and Arm-PCR of CDR3 regions. TCRdb reanalysed the multiplex PCR reads using MiXCR and keeps one entry per CDR3 protein. The table has some 200,000 distinct CDR3 sequences, about 19% seen once. Separately, the same data were catalogued under a study of T cells in Graves' hyperthyroidism and ophthalmopathy. Per that study: Subjects aged 18 to 65 presented with newly diagnosed hyperthyroidism of less than 2 months' duration. Diagnostic assessment was based on clinical symptoms, serum thyroxine and TRAb, thyroid ultrasound and orbital computed tomography. Blood held most thyroid clonotypes expanded above 0.001 frequency.

The input for sequencing was peripheral blood mononuclear cells (PBMCs), taken at new diagnosis, from a patient treated with antithyroid drugs. The source is a woman aged 25-40 years with Graves disease. V gene TRBV7-7 combines with J gene TRBJ2-5, with 7 bases fitting TRBD2. The CDR3 DNA reads TGTGCTAGCAGCAGACTAGCACTTCAAGAGACCCAGTACTTC. Protein sequence: CASSRLALQETQYF.